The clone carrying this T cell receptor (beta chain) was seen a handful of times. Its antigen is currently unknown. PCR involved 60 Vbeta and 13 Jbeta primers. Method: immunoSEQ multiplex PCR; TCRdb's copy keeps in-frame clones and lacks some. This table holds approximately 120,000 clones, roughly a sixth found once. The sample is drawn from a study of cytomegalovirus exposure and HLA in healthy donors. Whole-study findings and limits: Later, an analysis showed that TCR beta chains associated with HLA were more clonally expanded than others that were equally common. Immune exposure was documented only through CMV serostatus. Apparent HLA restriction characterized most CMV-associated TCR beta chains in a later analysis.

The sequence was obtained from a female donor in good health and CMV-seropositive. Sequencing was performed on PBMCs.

CDR3 DNA sequence: TGCGCCAGCAGCCCGGGAGGATTCCAAGAGACCCAGTACTTC. Translated: CASSPGGFQETQYF. This chain connects TRBV5-1 to TRBJ2-5, with 7 bases lining up with TRBD2. J gave up 1 base and V 4 bases, and 4 bases lay outside the gene matches. Per the germline V gene, CDR1 is SGHRS and CDR2 is YFSETQ. CDR3 length: 14 amino acids. Full variable domain (missing parts from reference TRBV5-1 and TRBJ2-5): KAGVTQTPRYLIKTRGQQVTLSCSPISGHRSVSWYQQTPGQGLQFLFEYFSETQRNKGNFPGRFSGRQFSNSRSEMNVSTLELGDSALYLCASSPGGFQETQYFGPGTRLLVL.